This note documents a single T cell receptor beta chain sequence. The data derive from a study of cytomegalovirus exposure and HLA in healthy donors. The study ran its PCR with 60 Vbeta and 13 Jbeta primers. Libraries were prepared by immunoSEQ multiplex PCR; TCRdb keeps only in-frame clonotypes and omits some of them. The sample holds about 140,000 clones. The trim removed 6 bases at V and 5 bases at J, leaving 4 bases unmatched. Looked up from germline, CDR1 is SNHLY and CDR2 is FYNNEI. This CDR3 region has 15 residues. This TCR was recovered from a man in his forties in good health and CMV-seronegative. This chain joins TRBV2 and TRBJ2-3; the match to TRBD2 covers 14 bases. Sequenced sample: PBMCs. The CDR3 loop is CASRVGTSGGDTQYF. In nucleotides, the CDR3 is TGTGCCAGCAGAGTCGGGACTAGCGGGGGAGATACGCAGTATTTT.